Listed below are T cell receptor beta chains from one sample, sequenced in a study of T cell responses to AZD1222 COVID-19 vaccine. Repertoires were generated with immunoSEQ multiplex PCR, while TCRdb's copy carries only in-frame clones and drops some. The sample shows around 110,000 clones, about 90% of them seen only once. Sequencing was performed on peripheral blood, taken on day 0 of AZD1222 vaccination. These TCRs come from an adult in good health. The CDR3 runs from the conserved cysteine through the conserved F or W. The D gene is left open where the match is weak. Clone size is not always given. Where it is, it says once, few, many or a class for expanded clones.

CDR3nt	CDR3aa	j_gene	d_gene	v_gene	abundance
TGTGCCAGCAGCTTGGCCAGTATCGGGATGTACAATGAGCAGTTCTTC	CASSLASIGMYNEQFF	TRBJ2-1	-	TRBV5-5	-
TGTGCCAGCGCCTCACGGGGGGCCTACAATGAGCAGTTCTTC	CASASRGAYNEQFF	TRBJ2-1	TRBD2	TRBV6-5	-
TGTGCCAGCAGTTACTCTTACAGGGGTGGGAACACTGAAGCTTTCTTT	CASSYSYRGGNTEAFF	TRBJ1-1	TRBD1	TRBV6-5	-
TGCGCCACTTCAGATCAGGGCAACACCGGGGAGCTGTTTTTT	CATSDQGNTGELFF	TRBJ2-2	-	TRBV5-1	-
TGCGCCAGCAGTGGGCCGAGACTGAACATACCCTCTGGAAACACCATATATTTT	CASSGPRLNIPSGNTIYF	TRBJ1-3	-	TRBV10-1	-
TGCGCCAGCAGCTGGACGACTAGCGGTAAAGAGACCCAGTACTTC	CASSWTTSGKETQYF	TRBJ2-5	TRBD2	TRBV5-1	-
TGTGCCTGGAGTGTACAATCCAGCAATGAGCAGTTCTTC	CAWSVQSSNEQFF	TRBJ2-1	-	TRBV30	-
TGTGCCAGCAGCCAAGAACTCACCGGGGAGCTGTTTTTT	CASSQELTGELFF	TRBJ2-2	-	TRBV4-2	-
TGTGCCAGCAGTTACCGGGACAGGGGTAATGAAAAACTGTTTTTT	CASSYRDRGNEKLFF	TRBJ1-4	TRBD1	TRBV25-1	-
TGTGCCAGCAGTGGACTAGCGGGAGGGCCGAGCACAGATACGCAGTATTTT	CASSGLAGGPSTDTQYF	TRBJ2-3	TRBD2	TRBV5-6	-
TGCGCCAGCAGCTCCTGGCGTGGGGAAAAACTGTTTTTT	CASSSWRGEKLFF	TRBJ1-4	-	TRBV5-1	-
TGTGCCAGCAGTTACGGGAGGGGGGGGAACTACAATGAGCAGTTCTTC	CASSYGRGGNYNEQFF	TRBJ2-1	-	TRBV6-5	-
TGTGCCAGCAGCGTCGCTTTGGTTGGGGACGGAGGCACAGATACGCAGTATTTT	CASSVALVGDGGTDTQYF	TRBJ2-3	-	TRBV9	-
TGTGCCAGCAGCCCCGGGTCCCCACAGGCCAACGTCCTGACTTTC	CASSPGSPQANVLTF	TRBJ2-6	-	TRBV7-6	few
TGTGCCAGCAGTACCGAGGCAGTTACCTATGGCTACACCTTC	CASSTEAVTYGYTF	TRBJ1-2	-	TRBV6-5	-
TGTGCCAGCAGCGTAGGAGGGAGGACTGGAAACGAGCAGTACTTC	CASSVGGRTGNEQYF	TRBJ2-7	-	TRBV9	-
TGTGCCAGCAGCCTGAATTGGAATTCACCCCTCCACTTT	CASSLNWNSPLHF	TRBJ1-6	-	TRBV6-5	once
TGTGCCAGCAGTTTTTTCAGGGGTGCCTATGGCTACACCTTC	CASSFFRGAYGYTF	TRBJ1-2	-	TRBV28	once
TGTGCCAGCAAAAAGGCCGGCAGAAACTACGAGCAGTACTTC	CASKKAGRNYEQYF	TRBJ2-7	-	TRBV7-2	few
TGTGCCAGCAGCCCGACAGCCAACTATGGCTACACCTTC	CASSPTANYGYTF	TRBJ1-2	-	TRBV16	once
TGTGCCAGCAGCTTCCGACAGGGGGCTAGCATAGCGGGAGATTCCGATACGCAGTATTTT	CASSFRQGASIAGDSDTQYF	TRBJ2-3	-	TRBV13	-
TGTGCCAGCAGTCTTGCGCTCTCCGGGAGGGGGATAGCCAAAAACATTCAGTACTTC	CASSLALSGRGIAKNIQYF	TRBJ2-4	TRBD2	TRBV6-6	-
TGTGCCAGCAGACCCTACTCCTCTAGCGGGATGATCTACGAGCAGTACTTC	CASRPYSSSGMIYEQYF	TRBJ2-7	TRBD2	TRBV28	-
TGTGCCAGCAGTTACTCGGAGACACGCTACAATGAGCAGTTCTTC	CASSYSETRYNEQFF	TRBJ2-1	-	TRBV6-5	-
TGTGCCAGCACGAAGGAGTTCTCTGGAAACACCATATATTTT	CASTKEFSGNTIYF	TRBJ1-3	-	TRBV6-5	-
TGTGCCAGCAGCTCCCCCCTGGCGGCAGAGACCCAGTACTTC	CASSSPLAAETQYF	TRBJ2-5	-	TRBV9	-
TGCGCCAGCAGCTCTGGGACTAGCGGGGCTCAAGAGACCCAGTACTTC	CASSSGTSGAQETQYF	TRBJ2-5	TRBD2	TRBV5-1	-